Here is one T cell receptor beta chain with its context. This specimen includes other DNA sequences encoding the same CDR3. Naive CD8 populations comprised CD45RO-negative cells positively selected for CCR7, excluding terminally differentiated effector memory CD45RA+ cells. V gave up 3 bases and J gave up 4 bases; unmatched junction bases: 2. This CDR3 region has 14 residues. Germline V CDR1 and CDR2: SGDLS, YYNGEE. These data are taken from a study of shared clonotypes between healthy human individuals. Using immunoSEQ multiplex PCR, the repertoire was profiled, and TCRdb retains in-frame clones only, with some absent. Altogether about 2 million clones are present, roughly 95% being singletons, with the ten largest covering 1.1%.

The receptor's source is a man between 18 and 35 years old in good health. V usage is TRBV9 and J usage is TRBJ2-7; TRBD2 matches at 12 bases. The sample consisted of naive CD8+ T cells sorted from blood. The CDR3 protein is CASSAGLAGYEQYF. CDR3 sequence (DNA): TGTGCCAGCAGCGCGGGACTAGCGGGTTACGAGCAGTACTTC.